This entry lists 30 T cell receptor beta chains sequenced from one sample in a study of Ad26.COV2.S vaccination and SARS-CoV-2 variants. Libraries were prepared by immunoSEQ multiplex PCR; TCRdb keeps only in-frame clonotypes and omits some of them. This sample has under 150,000 clones, with 70% to 90% found just once. The input for sequencing was peripheral blood, taken after recovery from COVID-19. The receptors derive from a human donor who had recovered from COVID-19.

The genes are TRBV5-6 and TRBJ2-7; D unclear. V lost 3 bases and J lost 4, with 20 bases in between. CDR1 and CDR2 (germline): SGHDT, YYEEEE. This CDR3 has 16 residues. CDR3 sequence: CASSSDLGSNLYEQYF. The CDR3 region has the DNA TGTGCCAGCAGCTCCGACTTGGGCAGTAACCTTTACGAGCAGTACTTC.

In DNA, the CDR3 is TGCGCCAGCAGCTTATTCGAGGGTGGCGAGGCTTTCTTT. Its protein product is CASSLFEGGEAFF. This chain uses TRBV5-1 with TRBJ1-1; unclear D gene. CDR1 SGHRS and CDR2 YFSETQ come from the germline V gene. Trimming cost V 2 bases and J 11 bases, with 16 bases left between them. The CDR3 loop spans 13 amino acids.

The gene calls are TRBV2 and TRBJ1-4; D gene uncertain. The germline V gene encodes CDR1 SNHLY and CDR2 FYNNEI. V lost 1 base and J 10 bases, leaving 13 bases between the germline ends. The length of the CDR3 is 14 residues. CDR3 DNA sequence: TGTGCCAGCAGTGAAGGCCTTACTGGCGTAAAACTGTTTTTT. Translating gives CASSEGLTGVKLFF.

This clone showed up just a few times. V gene TRBV6-5 combines with J gene TRBJ2-3, with 7 positions matching TRBD1. Losses at the gene ends were 8 bases for V and 1 base for J; bases not matched to a gene: 3. The CDR3 contains 13 residues. CDR1 and CDR2 (germline): MNHEY, SVGAGI. The CDR3 nucleotides are TGTGCCAGCCGACAGGGACGCACAGATACGCAGTATTTT. Protein product: CASRQGRTDTQYF.

The chain employs TRBV7-9 and TRBJ1-1; D is possibly TRBD1 (5 bases). CDR3 length: 14 residues. V lost 0 bases, J lost 6 bases, and 11 bases lay in between. Looked up from germline, CDR1 is SEHNR and CDR2 is FQNEAQ (reference sequence). CDR3 nucleotides: TGTGCCAGCAGCTTAGCCCAGTGGGGGTCTGAAGCTTTCTTT. Protein: CASSLAQWGSEAFF.

The chain has TRBV6-5 and TRBJ1-4; no firm D call. The V gene lost 5 bases and the J gene lost 4 bases, with 11 bases spanning the gap. The CDR3 is 14 amino acids. Germline V gene sequence: CDR1 MNHEY, CDR2 SVGAGI. This chain's CDR3 is CASSRGGFNEKLFF. The CDR3 nucleotides read TGTGCCAGCAGTCGGGGAGGTTTTAATGAAAAACTGTTTTTT.

The chain uses TRBV18 and TRBJ1-3; D is unclear. Looked up from germline, CDR1 is KGHSH and CDR2 is LQKENI. CDR3 length: 13 amino acids. CDR3 amino acids: CAFPPSSGNTIYF. In DNA form, the CDR3 reads TGTGCTTTCCCCCCGAGCTCTGGAAACACCATATATTTT.

The chain combines TRBV19 with TRBJ2-5; TRBD2 is a possible D gene (7 bases). Trimming took 3 bases from V and 4 from J, leaving 21 bases between them. The germline gives CDR1 LNHDA, CDR2 SQIVND (reference sequence). The CDR3 has 17 residues. CDR3 protein: CASSIEGRGVGLETQYF. In DNA, the CDR3 is TGTGCCAGTAGTATTGAGGGGAGGGGGGTCGGTTTAGAGACCCAGTACTTC.

This clone came up once. The chain carries TRBV7-9 and TRBJ2-7, with 8 bases identical to TRBD1. Germline trimming cut 4 bases from V and 6 bases from J; bases unmatched to any gene: 5. Per germline, CDR1 SEHNR and CDR2 FQNEAQ (reference sequence). The length of the CDR3 is 13 residues. The CDR3 sequence: CASSSTRGPEQYF. CDR3 bases: TGTGCCAGCAGCTCAACCAGGGGGCCCGAGCAGTACTTC.

The chain links TRBV2 to TRBJ1-4, with no clear D. This CDR3 has 13 residues. CDR1 SNHLY and CDR2 FYNNEI come from the germline V gene. The germline V and J ends were trimmed by 7 bases and 8 bases, with 14 bases remaining between them. The CDR3 region has the DNA TGTGCCAGCACCTCACGGGGAGTCGAAAAACTGTTTTTT. Translating gives CASTSRGVEKLFF.

This rearrangement joins TRBV13 to TRBJ1-6, with D unclear. With 5 bases removed from V and 3 bases from J, the gap between germline ends came to 14 bases. The CDR3 spans 16 residues. CDR1 is PRHDT, CDR2 FYEKMQ, per germline (reference sequence). The CDR3 coding sequence is TGTGCCAGCAGCCGAGAAGACACAGACTATAATTCACCCCTCCACTTT. The encoded protein is CASSREDTDYNSPLHF. Looking up the rest from reference TRBV13 and TRBJ1-6 gives the full variable domain: AAGVIQSPRHLIKEKRETATLKCYPIPRHDTVYWYQQGPGQDPQFLISFYEKMQSDKGSIPDRFSAQQFSDYHSELNMSSLELGDSALYFCASSREDTDYNSPLHFGNGTRLTVT.

This chain links TRBV9 with TRBJ1-1; no firm D call. The V and J ends lost 0 bases and 6 bases respectively, with 12 bases between them. Germline loops: CDR1 SGDLS, CDR2 YYNGEE. The CDR3 runs to 14 residues. CDR3 sequence reads: CASSVDGVRSEAFF. CDR3 DNA sequence: TGTGCCAGCAGCGTAGACGGGGTACGCTCTGAAGCTTTCTTT.

This clone was picked up one time. The genes are TRBV9 and TRBJ1-1; the D gene is possibly TRBD1 (5 bases). Germline CDR1 is SGDLS and CDR2 is YYNGEE. The CDR3 length is 13 residues. The ends were cut back, 0 bases at V and 3 bases at J, with 6 bases in the middle. DNA for the CDR3: TGTGCCAGCAGCGTAGGGGGGGACACTGAAGCTTTCTTT. Its translation: CASSVGGDTEAFF.

This chain links TRBV2 with TRBJ1-2; perhaps TRBD1 as D (5 bases). Germline V gene lookup returns CDR1 SNHLY and CDR2 FYNNEI. Trimming stripped 6 bases from V and 3 bases from J, with 14 bases between. The CDR3 extends over 14 amino acids. This CDR3 reads CASSARQLDYGYTF. The DNA of the CDR3 is TGTGCCAGCAGCGCCCGACAGTTGGACTATGGCTACACCTTC.

The CDR3 nucleotides read TGTGCCAGCAGACCACCCGGGAGAGGGGTGATATCGGAGCAGTACTTC. Translated: CASRPPGRGVISEQYF. This chain uses TRBV7-2 with TRBJ2-7; a possible D gene is TRBD2 (6 bases). V was cut by 6 bases and J by 7 bases, with 25 bases left in between. Per germline, CDR1 SGHTA and CDR2 FQGNSA. This CDR3 has 16 amino acids.

The chain recombines TRBV7-2 with TRBJ1-2, with 7 bases that match TRBD1. V lost 5 bases and J lost 6; bases outside the gene matches: 3. Germline V gives CDR1 SGHTA, CDR2 FQGNSA. This CDR3 is 12 amino acids long. In DNA form, the CDR3 reads TGTGCCAGCAGCGACCAGGGGGATGGCTACACCTTC. It specifies CASSDQGDGYTF.

CDR3 loop: CASSYGGLGEQYF. The CDR3 nucleotides read TGTGCCAGCAGTTACGGGGGGCTCGGAGAGCAGTACTTC. V and J are TRBV6-2 or TRBV6-3 and TRBJ2-7; D is possibly TRBD1 or TRBD2 (6 bases each). The CDR3 is 13 amino acids. Germline CDR1 reads MNHEY; CDR2 reads SVGEGT. V was shortened by 2 bases and J by 7 bases, with 12 bases between the two germline ends.

The rearrangement links TRBV28 to TRBJ1-3, with D possibly being TRBD1 (5 bases). V dropped 8 bases and J dropped 0 bases, with 14 bases sitting between them. The V gene's germline CDR1 is MDHEN and CDR2 SYDVKM. The CDR3 spans 15 residues. The CDR3 is CASARRGTSGNTIYF. In DNA form, the CDR3 reads TGTGCCAGCGCTAGAAGAGGGACCTCTGGAAACACCATATATTTT.

The V call is TRBV6-1, the J call TRBJ1-5; TRBD1 is a possible D gene (5 bases). Trimming cost V 2 bases and J 3 bases, with 11 bases left between them. Germline lookup yields CDR1 MNHNS and CDR2 SASEGT. This CDR3 contains 15 residues. This CDR3 is CASSEPLGANQPQHF. The CDR3 nucleotides read TGTGCCAGCAGTGAACCCCTCGGGGCCAATCAGCCCCAGCATTTT.

This chain joins TRBV5-4 and TRBJ2-3; 12 nucleotides line up with TRBD2. This CDR3 has 16 amino acids. Trimming cost V 5 bases and J 0 bases; bases outside gene matches: 4. In germline, CDR1 is SGHNT, CDR2 YYREEE (reference sequence). The CDR3 loop is CASRTSGGSSTDTQYF. CDR3 DNA: TGTGCCAGCAGAACTAGCGGGGGGTCTAGCACAGATACGCAGTATTTT. Based on the CDR3 plus reference TRBV5-4 and TRBJ2-3, the full variable domain is ETGVTQSPTHLIKTRGQQVTLRCSSQSGHNTVSWYQQALGQGPQFIFQYYREEENGRGNFPPRFSGLQFPNYSSELNVNALELDDSALYLCASRTSGGSSTDTQYFGPGTRLTVL.

This chain connects TRBV28 to TRBJ2-1, with a tentative D call TRBD2 (6 bases). This CDR3 is 14 amino acids long. V gave up 4 bases and J gave up 0 bases, with 7 bases separating them. In germline, CDR1 is MDHEN, CDR2 SYDVKM. The CDR3 here is CASSSGGSYNEQFF. The CDR3 DNA is TGTGCCAGCAGTTCCGGGGGCTCCTACAATGAGCAGTTCTTC.

The V gene is TRBV6-5, the J gene TRBJ1-6, with TRBD1 matching over 7 bases. Germline assignment: CDR1 MNHEY and CDR2 SVGAGI. V dropped 2 bases and J dropped 10; count of bases not matched to a gene: 11. This CDR3 region has 16 residues. The CDR3 reads CASSYGQVGFGSPLHF. The DNA for the CDR3 is TGTGCCAGCAGTTACGGACAGGTGGGGTTCGGATCACCCCTCCACTTT.

V and J are TRBV5-6 and TRBJ2-1, with 14 bases that match TRBD2. Germline V lookup: CDR1 SGHDT, CDR2 YYEEEE. Trimming removed 5 bases from V and 4 bases from J; junction bases left unmatched: 5. The CDR3 sequence is 16 residues long. This CDR3 is CASRGLAGEGYNEQFF. The CDR3 bases are TGTGCCAGCAGGGGACTAGCGGGGGAGGGGTACAATGAGCAGTTCTTC.

This clone came up a few times. The chain couples TRBV27 to TRBJ1-5; D gene ambiguous. Germline V gives CDR1 MNHEY, CDR2 SMNVEV (reference sequence). Trimming pared 6 bases from V and 5 bases from J, leaving 14 bases between. The CDR3 sequence is 14 residues long. In nucleotides, the CDR3 is TGTGCCAGCAGGGCCACTGGGTTCGATCAGCCCCAGCATTTT. Translation gives CASRATGFDQPQHF.

The CDR3: CASRGGRAVTDTQYF. CDR3 bases: TGTGCCAGCAGAGGGGGACGGGCCGTCACAGATACGCAGTATTTT. The chain uses TRBV2 and TRBJ2-3, with a weak D call TRBD1 (6 bases). The CDR3 runs to 15 residues. The germline V and J ends were trimmed by 6 bases and 2 bases, with 15 bases remaining between them. CDR1 is SNHLY and CDR2 is FYNNEI in the germline V gene.

This clone is medium-sized by share. The chain couples TRBV27 to TRBJ2-7; no firm D call. V lost 5 bases, J lost 3 bases, and 14 bases lay in between. Germline V gene lookup returns CDR1 MNHEY and CDR2 SMNVEV (reference sequence). The length of the CDR3 is 14 residues. CDR3: CASSPTSSGYEQYF. The CDR3 DNA reads as TGTGCCAGCAGTCCTACCTCTTCTGGCTACGAGCAGTACTTC.

This chain uses TRBV4-1 with TRBJ1-2; D unclear. The ends were cut back, 0 bases at V and 13 bases at J, with 15 bases in the middle. The CDR3 runs to 13 residues. Germline CDR1 reads MGHRA; CDR2 reads YSYEKL. CDR3 residues: CASSQESGFSSTF. As DNA, the CDR3 is TGCGCCAGCAGCCAAGAATCTGGATTTTCCTCCACCTTC.

The rearrangement uses TRBV4-3 and TRBJ2-1; D is tentatively TRBD1 or TRBD2 (6 bases each). V shed 2 bases and J shed 6 bases, with 17 bases lying between them. The CDR3 is 16 amino acids. The V gene's germline CDR1 is LGHNA and CDR2 YSLEER. The CDR3 sequence is CASSQSPGASANEQFF. The CDR3 coding sequence is TGCGCCAGCAGCCAATCCCCGGGGGCCTCGGCCAATGAGCAGTTCTTC.

The V call is TRBV28, the J call TRBJ2-7; maybe TRBD2 (5 bases). V lost 4 bases and J lost 2, with 15 bases in between. The germline gives CDR1 MDHEN, CDR2 SYDVKM. The CDR3 is 15 amino acids. CDR3 amino acids: CASSSHPTGTYEQYF. In nucleotides, the CDR3 is TGTGCCAGCAGTTCCCATCCGACGGGAACCTACGAGCAGTACTTC.

The chain has TRBV5-5 and TRBJ2-7; 7 bases agree with TRBD1. Germline V gives CDR1 SGHKS, CDR2 YYEKEE (reference sequence). Trimming took 2 bases from V and 0 from J; bases not matched to a gene: 8. The CDR3 length is 16 residues. Here the CDR3 DNA reads TGTGCCAGCAGCTTAACCGGACAGGCGAGCTCCTACGAGCAGTACTTC. Protein sequence: CASSLTGQASSYEQYF. The variable domain in full, completed from reference TRBV5-5 and TRBJ2-7, reads DAGVTQSPTHLIKTRGQQVTLRCSPISGHKSVSWYQQVLGQGPQFIFQYYEKEERGRGNFPDRFSARQFPNYSSELNVNALLLGDSALYLCASSLTGQASSYEQYFGPGTRLTVT.